This T cell receptor (beta chain) was identified during a study of T cell changes during pregnancy in multiple sclerosis. Sequencing was performed with immunoSEQ multiplex PCR; in TCRdb, only in-frame clones are kept and a portion is missing. The sample carries roughly 76,000 clones, under 95% recorded once. This specimen was CD4+ T cells from peripheral blood mononuclear cells, taken in the second trimester of pregnancy. This receptor was obtained from a female donor with multiple sclerosis, enrolled in a pregnancy study.

The CDR3 here is CASSVGTAGGYNEQFF. In nucleotides, the CDR3 is TGTGCCAGCAGCGTAGGGACCGCGGGGGGTTACAATGAGCAGTTCTTC. The chain joins TRBV9 to TRBJ2-1; 8 bases align to TRBD2. The length of the CDR3 is 16 residues. V gave up 0 bases and J gave up 4 bases; unmatched junction bases: 6. Germline lookup yields CDR1 SGDLS and CDR2 YYNGEE.